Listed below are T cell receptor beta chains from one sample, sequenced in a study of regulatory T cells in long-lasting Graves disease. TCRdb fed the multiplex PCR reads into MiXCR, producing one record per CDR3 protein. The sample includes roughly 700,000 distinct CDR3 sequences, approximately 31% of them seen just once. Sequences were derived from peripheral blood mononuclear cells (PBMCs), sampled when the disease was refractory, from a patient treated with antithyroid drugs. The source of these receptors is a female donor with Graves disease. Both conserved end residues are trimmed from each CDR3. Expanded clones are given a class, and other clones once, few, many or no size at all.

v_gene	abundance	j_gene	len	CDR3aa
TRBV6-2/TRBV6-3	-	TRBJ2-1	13	ASLDRDRVANEQF
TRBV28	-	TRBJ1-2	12	ASSPRTGGSGYT
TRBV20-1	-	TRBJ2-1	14	SAPGTSGRVYNEQF
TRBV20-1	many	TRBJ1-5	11	SAGGYSNQPQH
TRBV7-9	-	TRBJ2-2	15	ASSPGTSGGPTGELF
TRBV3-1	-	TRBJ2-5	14	ASSQPGLAVQETQY
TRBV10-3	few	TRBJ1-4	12	AISAGTGSEKLF
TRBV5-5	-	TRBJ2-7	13	ASSPTGGSGEEQY
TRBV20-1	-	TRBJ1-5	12	SAHEGQINQPQH
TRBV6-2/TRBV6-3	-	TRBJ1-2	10	ASSRDSWGYT
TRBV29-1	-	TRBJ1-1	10	SVAPSYTEAF
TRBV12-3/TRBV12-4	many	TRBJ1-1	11	ASRADRTAEAF
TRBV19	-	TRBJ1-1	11	ASRKLEGSEAF
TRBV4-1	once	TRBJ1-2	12	ASSQPTANYGYT
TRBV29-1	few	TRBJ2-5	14	SVEIIGQGFGETQY
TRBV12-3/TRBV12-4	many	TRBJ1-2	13	ASSLSGRQGYGYT
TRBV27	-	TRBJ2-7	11	ATEGTGGHEQY
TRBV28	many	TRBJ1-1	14	ASSSEATGRGTEAF
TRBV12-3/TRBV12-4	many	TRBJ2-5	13	ASSLEAAPQETQY
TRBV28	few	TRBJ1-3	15	ASSLLLYRDSGNTIY
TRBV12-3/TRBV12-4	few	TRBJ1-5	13	ASSLGLWGHQPQH
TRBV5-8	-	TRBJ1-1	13	ASSVDRGLSTEAF
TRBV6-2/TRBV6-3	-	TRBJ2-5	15	ASSPGTSGRGQETQY
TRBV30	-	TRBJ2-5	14	AWSGLAGGPGETQY
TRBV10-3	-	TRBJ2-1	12	AIWGELGVNEQF
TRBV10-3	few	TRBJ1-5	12	AISDQGARQPQH
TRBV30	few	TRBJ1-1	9	AWRALGQLS
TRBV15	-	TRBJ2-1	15	ATSRLWAESSYNEQF
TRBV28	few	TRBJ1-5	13	ASSLVVRDYQPQH
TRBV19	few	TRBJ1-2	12	ASTPTGINYGYT
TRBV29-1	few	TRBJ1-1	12	SVEVGGVNTEAF
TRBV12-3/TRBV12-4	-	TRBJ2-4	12	ASSLESAGDIQY
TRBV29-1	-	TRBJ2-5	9	SVDRKETQY
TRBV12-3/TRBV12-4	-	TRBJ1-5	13	ASSDGQGGNQPQH
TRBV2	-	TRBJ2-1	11	ASSPTGASEQF
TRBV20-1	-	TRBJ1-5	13	SAKSGTGENQPQH
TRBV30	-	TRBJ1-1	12	AWSRGPQSTEAF
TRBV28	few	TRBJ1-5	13	ASSFGSSSNQPQH
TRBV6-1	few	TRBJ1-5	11	ASTIKLGQHQH
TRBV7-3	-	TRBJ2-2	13	ASSFSTGIPGELF
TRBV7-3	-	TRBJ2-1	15	ASSLSGGRTSGNEQF
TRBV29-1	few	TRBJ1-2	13	SVEDLWESVDGYT
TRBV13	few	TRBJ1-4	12	ASSFGRINEKLF
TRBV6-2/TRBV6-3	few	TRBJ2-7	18	ASSYPLGQGGRESSYEQY
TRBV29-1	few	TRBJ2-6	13	SVEIAGSGANVLT
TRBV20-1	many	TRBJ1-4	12	SASSGQHNEKLF
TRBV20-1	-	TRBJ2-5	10	SARSPQETQY
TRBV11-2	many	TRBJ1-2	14	ASSLDYRGPNYGYT
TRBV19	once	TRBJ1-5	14	ASSSPGQGPNQPQH
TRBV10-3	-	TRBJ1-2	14	AISESRTAINYGYT
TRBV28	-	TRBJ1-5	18	ASSSYRTGFGGMFNQPQR
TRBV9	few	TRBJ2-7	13	ASSVAWGPSYEQY
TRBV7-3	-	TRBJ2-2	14	ASSFGGGGGTGELF